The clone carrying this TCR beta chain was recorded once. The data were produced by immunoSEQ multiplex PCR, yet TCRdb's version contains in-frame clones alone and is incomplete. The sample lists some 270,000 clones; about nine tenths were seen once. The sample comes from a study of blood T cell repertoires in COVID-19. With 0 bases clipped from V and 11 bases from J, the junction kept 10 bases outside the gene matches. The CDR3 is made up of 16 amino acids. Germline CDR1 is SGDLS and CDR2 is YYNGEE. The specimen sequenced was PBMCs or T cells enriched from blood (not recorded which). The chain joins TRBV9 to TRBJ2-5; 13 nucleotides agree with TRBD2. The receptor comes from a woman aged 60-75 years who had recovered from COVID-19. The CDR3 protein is CASSVGSRTSGGLQYF. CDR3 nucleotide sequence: TGTGCCAGCAGCGTAGGTTCACGGACTAGCGGGGGTTTGCAGTACTTC.